This T cell receptor beta chain is from a study of T cell repertoires in cytomegalovirus infection. The wider study: Matching HLA type and CMV infection were both indicated by public TCR beta signatures.

TCRdb independently ran MiXCR on the reads; one entry per CDR3 protein. Of a few hundred thousand distinct CDR3 sequences in the sample, 9.5% were seen once. This clonotype turned up a few times. Its target is unknown. The study's findings and limits: Public TCR beta family frequency separated CMV-and-HLA carriers, including in an independent cohort. In two of eight donors, the top clonotype was HLA-C-restricted CMV-specific.

The CDR3 is 15 residues long. The V end lost 2 bases, the J end lost 0 bases, and 8 bases lay between the germline ends. The chain is built from TRBV12-3 or TRBV12-4 and TRBJ1-5; D might be TRBD1 (5 bases). The receptor was derived from a human donor in good health (CMV status not recorded). Some clones in this sample may be carry-over from other donors' samples. Sequences were obtained from PBMCs. The CDR3 spells CASSLSGDSNQPQHF. For the CDR3, the DNA is TGTGCCAGCAGTTTATCGGGGGATAGCAATCAGCCCCAGCATTTT.